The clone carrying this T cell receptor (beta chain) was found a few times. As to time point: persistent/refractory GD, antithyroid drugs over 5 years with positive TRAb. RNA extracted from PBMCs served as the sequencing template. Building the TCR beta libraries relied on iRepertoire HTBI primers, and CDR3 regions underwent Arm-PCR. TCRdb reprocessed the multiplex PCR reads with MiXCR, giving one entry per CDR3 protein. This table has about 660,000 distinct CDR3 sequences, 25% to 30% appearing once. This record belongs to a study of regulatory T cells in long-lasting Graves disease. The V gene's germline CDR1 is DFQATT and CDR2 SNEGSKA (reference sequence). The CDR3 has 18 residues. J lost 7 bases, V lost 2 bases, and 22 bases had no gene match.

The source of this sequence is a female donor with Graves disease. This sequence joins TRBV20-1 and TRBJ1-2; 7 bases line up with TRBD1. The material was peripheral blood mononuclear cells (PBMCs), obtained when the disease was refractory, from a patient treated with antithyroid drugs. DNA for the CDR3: TGCAGTGCTAGAACTGTGGCGCGGGACAGACAATTCCTCGCTGGCTACACCTTC. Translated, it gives CSARTVARDRQFLAGYTF.